One and the same sample provided the 29 T cell receptor beta chains below, sequenced in a study of blood T cells in healthy people across ages. A second PCR, run for about 6 to 12 cycles, used a sample-barcoded 5' primer plus a J-beta primer mix. TCRdb itself ran the 5' RACE reads through MiXCR, one entry per CDR3 protein. There are some 900,000 distinct CDR3 sequences in the sample; around 49% occur only once, and roughly an eighth lies in the top ten. Sequenced sample: blood. Every receptor here comes from a man in his thirties or forties in good health.

This clonotype came up once. J is TRBJ2-3 and V is TRBV7-2, with D possibly being TRBD2 (6 bases). Germline CDR1 is SGHTA and CDR2 is FQGNSA. CDR3 length equals 19 residues. With 5 bases removed from V and 1 base from J, the gap between germline ends came to 25 bases. CDR3 nucleotides: TGTGCCAGCAGCCCCGGCGGGGTCTACTCGGCCACGCGCACAGATACGCAGTATTTT. Amino acids: CASSPGGVYSATRTDTQYF.

The V call is TRBV15, the J call TRBJ2-7; tentative D call: TRBD2 (7 bases). V lost 2 bases, J lost 4 bases, and 15 bases lay in between. Germline assignment: CDR1 LNHNV and CDR2 YYDKDF (reference sequence). This CDR3 is built from 15 residues. The chain's CDR3 is CATSRRAGAAYEQYF. CDR3 DNA sequence: TGTGCCACCAGCAGACGGGCGGGGGCTGCGTACGAGCAGTACTTC.

A few counts support this clonotype. The chain carries TRBV6-5 and TRBJ2-7; D unclear. This CDR3 has 13 residues. Germline V CDR1 and CDR2: MNHEY, SVGAGI. V lost 2 bases and J 1 base, leaving 6 bases between the germline ends. The CDR3 DNA follows: TGTGCCAGCAGTTACAAGAAGTCCTACGAGCAGTACTTC. Encoded protein: CASSYKKSYEQYF.

The rearrangement links TRBV20-1 to TRBJ1-2; D may be TRBD1 (6 bases). The CDR3 is 17 amino acids. Trimming removed 4 bases from V and 8 bases from J, with 29 bases in between. Germline V gene sequence: CDR1 DFQATT, CDR2 SNEGSKA (reference sequence). The CDR3 sequence is CSANGYDEGTQRRGYTF. CDR3 nucleotides: TGCAGTGCTAATGGGTACGACGAAGGGACACAAAGACGCGGCTACACCTTC.

The chain recombines TRBV20-1 with TRBJ2-7, with TRBD2 as a possible D gene (5 bases). Deletions cut 6 bases from V and 3 bases from J, with 18 bases between. Per the germline V gene, CDR1 is DFQATT and CDR2 is SNEGSKA (reference sequence). The CDR3 has 14 residues. CDR3 DNA sequence: TGCAGTGCACCTGAAGGAGGCAGATTCTACGAGCAGTACTTC. Protein: CSAPEGGRFYEQYF.

Worth noting for this clonotype: At one of its ends the junction is not consistent with the germline gene, which may arise from a read error. The V gene is TRBV12-3 or TRBV12-4, the J gene TRBJ2-5; 12 bases agree with TRBD1. The CDR3 contains 15 residues. CDR3 in DNA: TGTGCCAACAGTAGGGACAGGGGGCCCCAAGAGACCCAGTACTTC. Protein product: CANSRDRGPQETQYF.

The chain employs TRBV27 and TRBJ2-7; D unresolved. Trimming shortened V by 9 bases and J by 2 bases, and 14 bases separated the two germline ends. This CDR3 comprises 13 residues. Germline V CDR1 and CDR2: MNHEY, SMNVEV (reference sequence). The CDR3 bases are TGTGCCAGTTGGCGGTCCATCCCCTACGAGCAGTACTTC. Amino acid sequence: CASWRSIPYEQYF.

This clonotype was picked up a small number of times. This chain joins TRBV27 and TRBJ1-2; TRBD1 is a possible D gene (5 bases). The germline V gene has CDR1 MNHEY and CDR2 SMNVEV (reference sequence). The ends were cut back, 3 bases at V and 4 bases at J, with 15 bases in the middle. The CDR3 sequence is 15 residues long. In DNA form, the CDR3 reads TGTGCCAGCAGTTTTATCGACAGACTATCCTATGGCTACACCTTC. The encoded protein is CASSFIDRLSYGYTF.

This clonotype has just one count. This chain uses TRBV4-3 with TRBJ2-7; the match to TRBD2 covers 12 bases. The germline gives CDR1 LGHNA, CDR2 YSLEER. The CDR3 has 17 amino acids. V was clipped by 2 bases and J by 3 bases; unmatched bases: 8. This CDR3 reads CASSQQWTSGEFYEQYF. Here the CDR3 DNA reads TGCGCCAGCAGCCAACAATGGACTAGCGGGGAGTTCTACGAGCAGTACTTC.

The chain has TRBV5-1 and TRBJ2-5, with a weak D call TRBD1 (5 bases). There are 14 residues in the CDR3. Germline V gene lookup returns CDR1 SGHRS and CDR2 YFSETQ. Trimming left V 4 bases short and J 5 bases short, with 15 bases between. This CDR3 reads CASSLDWGRETQYF. The CDR3 coding sequence is TGCGCCAGCAGCCTGGATTGGGGCCGGGAGACCCAGTACTTC. Supplemented by reference TRBV5-1 and TRBJ2-5, the full variable domain reads KAGVTQTPRYLIKTRGQQVTLSCSPISGHRSVSWYQQTPGQGLQFLFEYFSETQRNKGNFPGRFSGRQFSNSRSEMNVSTLELGDSALYLCASSLDWGRETQYFGPGTRLLVL.

V and J are TRBV4-1 and TRBJ2-2, with a possible D match to TRBD2 (6 bases). The V and J ends lost 0 bases and 4 bases respectively, with 18 bases between them. The CDR3 sequence is 18 residues long. Germline V gene sequence: CDR1 MGHRA, CDR2 YSYEKL. In nucleotides, the CDR3 is TGCGCCAGCAGCCAAGATACCACGTCCTTCGGGGGCACCGGGGAGCTGTTTTTT. Protein: CASSQDTTSFGGTGELFF.

The chain combines TRBV4-1 with TRBJ1-1, with D hard to call. The CDR3 runs 15 residues. Germline V gene lookup returns CDR1 MGHRA and CDR2 YSYEKL. The V and J ends lost 0 bases and 6 bases respectively, with 14 bases between them. The CDR3 spells CASSQDEGPGAEAFF. The DNA of the CDR3 is TGCGCCAGCAGCCAAGATGAGGGCCCTGGCGCTGAAGCTTTCTTT.

As to this clonotype: One junction end disagrees with the germline gene, perhaps due to a read error. The rearrangement joins TRBV6-2 or TRBV6-3 to TRBJ1-5, with TRBD1 matching 8 bases. CDR1 and CDR2 from the germline V gene are MNHEY and SVGEGT. The CDR3 runs 17 residues. The CDR3 sequence is CASSYLRTGRNNRPQHF. CDR3 nucleotides: TGTGCCAGCAGTTACCTCCGGACAGGGAGGAACAATCGGCCCCAGCATTTT.

The chain combines TRBV5-1 with TRBJ1-2, with 7 bases fitting TRBD1. Germline CDR1 and CDR2: SGHRS and YFSETQ. This CDR3 is 15 amino acids long. Germline trimming cut 0 bases from V and 7 bases from J; bases unmatched to any gene: 9. CDR3 in DNA: TGCGCCAGCAGCTTGGATCCGGGACAGTACACTGGCTACACCTTC. It codes for CASSLDPGQYTGYTF.

The gene calls are TRBV7-2 and TRBJ2-6; no reliable D call. With 3 bases removed from V and 4 bases from J, the gap between germline ends came to 10 bases. The germline V gene has CDR1 SGHTA and CDR2 FQGNSA. The CDR3 covers 15 residues. The CDR3 sequence: CASSLEYAGANVLTF. DNA for the CDR3: TGTGCCAGCAGCTTGGAGTATGCGGGGGCCAACGTCCTGACTTTC.

The sample holds a few counts of this clonotype. This sequence joins TRBV12-3 or TRBV12-4 and TRBJ2-7, with 7 bases lining up with TRBD1. J gave up 2 bases and V 3 bases, and 7 bases lay outside the gene matches. This CDR3 is built from 15 residues. CDR3 bases: TGTGCCAGCAGTTTGGGGGACAGTCCAACCTACGAGCAGTACTTC. Translation: CASSLGDSPTYEQYF.

The gene calls are TRBV9 and TRBJ2-3; 9 bases are a match to TRBD2. The CDR3 extends over 17 amino acids. J was trimmed by 1 base and V by 0 bases; bases with no gene match: 6. Looked up from germline, CDR1 is SGDLS and CDR2 is YYNGEE. CDR3 sequence reads: CASSVGQAGGRTDTQYF. DNA for the CDR3: TGTGCCAGCAGCGTAGGACAAGCGGGGGGCCGCACAGATACGCAGTATTTT.

The table lists this clonotype with many counts. This chain links TRBV3-1 with TRBJ1-1, with D possibly being TRBD1 (5 bases). The CDR3 has 14 residues. The germline CDR1 and CDR2 sequences are LGHDT and YNNKEL (reference sequence). The germline V and J ends were trimmed by 8 bases and 5 bases, with 18 bases remaining between them. This chain's CDR3 is CASHLEGSQTEAFF. CDR3 DNA sequence: TGTGCCAGCCATCTAGAGGGGTCTCAGACTGAAGCTTTCTTT.

A few counts support this clonotype. This sequence joins TRBV4-1 and TRBJ1-4, with unresolved D. Germline lookup yields CDR1 MGHRA and CDR2 YSYEKL. Trimming took 3 bases from V and 8 from J, leaving 10 bases between them. This CDR3 has 13 amino acids. DNA for the CDR3: TGCGCCAGCAGCCAGGTTCGGATGGAAAAACTGTTTTTT. It specifies CASSQVRMEKLFF.

This clonotype has just a few counts. This chain joins TRBV4-3 and TRBJ2-5; TRBD2 matches 7 bases. The ends lost 0 bases at V and 2 bases at J; junction bases unmatched: 6. This CDR3 has 16 amino acids. In germline, CDR1 is LGHNA, CDR2 YSLEER. The CDR3 sequence: CASSQDRSAGQETQYF. The CDR3 DNA sequence: TGCGCCAGCAGCCAAGATCGGTCAGCGGGACAAGAGACCCAGTACTTC.

The chain's CDR3 is CASTVAGYTDTQYF. The CDR3, as DNA: TGTGCCAGCACGGTAGCGGGATACACAGATACGCAGTATTTT. The chain links TRBV28 to TRBJ2-3; 8 bases agree with TRBD2. This CDR3 is built from 14 residues. V dropped 7 bases and J dropped 2; count of bases not matched to a gene: 5. Germline V lookup: CDR1 MDHEN, CDR2 SYDVKM.

This clonotype was recorded a few times. This chain joins TRBV20-1 and TRBJ2-5; D might be TRBD1 (6 bases). The CDR3 covers 14 residues. Germline CDR1 is DFQATT and CDR2 is SNEGSKA (reference sequence). V was clipped by 3 bases and J by 3 bases, with 14 bases between them. The CDR3 DNA reads TGCAGTGCTAGCCGCGCCGGGACAAAAGAGACCCAGTACTTC. Its translation: CSASRAGTKETQYF.

To note about this clonotype: A much more abundant neighbour one base away suggests this may be a read error. This rearrangement joins TRBV28 to TRBJ2-1; 10 nucleotides match TRBD1. CDR1 is MDHEN and CDR2 is SYDVKM in the germline V gene. Trimming at V came to 6 bases and at J to 7 bases, leaving 15 bases not matched to a gene. The CDR3 has 17 amino acids. The CDR3 DNA is TGTGCCAGCAGCTCGAGCTGGGGGACAGGGGCGAGGAATGAGCAGTTCTTC. This gives the protein CASSSSWGTGARNEQFF.

The chain links TRBV4-1 to TRBJ2-3; 15 bases match TRBD2. J lost 1 base, V lost 3 bases, and 5 bases had no gene match. The CDR3 has 18 amino acids. The germline V gene encodes CDR1 MGHRA and CDR2 YSYEKL. The CDR3 bases are TGCGCCAGCAGCCATGGACTAGCGGGGGGGCGGGGCACAGATACGCAGTATTTT. Translating it yields CASSHGLAGGRGTDTQYF.

The rearrangement joins TRBV3-1 to TRBJ2-5; 7 bases map to TRBD2. The CDR3 loop spans 14 amino acids. Germline assignment: CDR1 LGHDT and CDR2 YNNKEL (reference sequence). V was clipped by 4 bases and J by 11 bases; unmatched bases: 13. CDR3 protein: CASSPGLQYNEQYF. The DNA for the CDR3 is TGTGCCAGCAGCCCGGGACTACAATACAATGAGCAGTACTTC.

This chain uses TRBV6-1 with TRBJ1-3; no firm D call. This CDR3 region has 15 residues. Trimming removed 4 bases at V and 0 bases at J, with 10 bases between. CDR1 is MNHNS and CDR2 is SASEGT in the germline V gene. The CDR3 spells CASSVVLSSGNTIYF. The CDR3 DNA sequence: TGTGCCAGCAGTGTAGTATTGAGCTCTGGAAACACCATATATTTT.

This clonotype turned up a few times. The rearrangement links TRBV6-1 to TRBJ2-3, with D hard to call. This CDR3 spans 14 amino acids. V was shortened by 1 base and J by 0 bases, with 5 bases between the two germline ends. The V gene's germline CDR1 is MNHNS and CDR2 SASEGT. The CDR3 protein is CASSEVDSTDTQYF. CDR3 coding DNA: TGTGCCAGCAGTGAAGTAGACAGCACAGATACGCAGTATTTT.

The chain couples TRBV2 to TRBJ2-7; D remains ambiguous. The CDR3 runs to 12 residues. Germline V lookup: CDR1 SNHLY, CDR2 FYNNEI. V was pared by 7 bases and J by 2 bases, with 9 bases between. The CDR3 loop is CASTSVAYEQYF. The CDR3 DNA sequence: TGTGCCAGCACCTCCGTCGCCTACGAGCAGTACTTC.

A few counts support this clonotype. The chain carries TRBV2 and TRBJ2-5; a weak D match, TRBD1 (6 bases). The V gene lost 9 bases and the J gene lost 4 bases, with 15 bases spanning the gap. Germline V gene data show CDR1 as SNHLY and CDR2 as FYNNEI. The CDR3 covers 13 residues. The CDR3 DNA reads TGTGCCAGTGGAGTCGAGGGGGTAGAGACCCAGTACTTC. Protein sequence: CASGVEGVETQYF.